This T cell receptor (beta chain) is from a study of OX40 agonist ivuxolimab in advanced cancers. Broader study findings: Some of the lowest clonal expansion was seen in partial responders at 0.1-3.0 mg/kg. Dose levels from 0.1 to 3.0 mg/kg saw CD4+ and CD8+ blood T cells expand clonally by week 6. No determination was made of the antigen specificity of the expanded peripheral T cells.

Method: immunoSEQ multiplex PCR; TCRdb's copy keeps in-frame clones and lacks some. In the table there are 72,000 or so clones, around 86% of which are singletons. The CDR3 totals 14 residues. As for this clone: Its antigen is not known.

The chain couples TRBV21-1 to TRBJ2-7; TRBD2 is the table's D call and was not checked against the DNA. TRBV21-1 has pseudogene status. The sequencing used CD4+ or CD8+ T cells sorted from blood, collected in a trial of the OX40 agonist ivuxolimab. The receptor was isolated from an adult with an advanced solid tumor such as melanoma, head and neck, liver or kidney cancer. The CDR3 here is CASSKEASGGEQYF. DNA for the CDR3: TGTGCCAGCAGCAAAGAAGCTTCGGGGGGAGAGCAGTACTTC.